The clone carrying this TCR beta chain was observed a few times. Its antigen is as yet unknown. These data belong to a study of beta chain features in type 1 diabetes. General observations from the study: Type 1 diabetes patients had TCRB CDR3s that were shorter (moderately but significantly so) in all four CD4+ subsets.

The whole isolated RNA underwent reverse transcription, so sequencing captured expressed TCRB transcripts. Sequenced by immunoSEQ multiplex PCR; TCRdb stores in-frame clones only, minus some. This table holds more than 300,000 clones, around 12% found once. CDR1 and CDR2 from the germline V gene are SGHAT and FQDESV (reference sequence). CDR3 length: 15 residues. The J segment lost 6 bases and the V segment lost 4 bases, leaving 10 bases of the junction unmatched. This receptor was obtained from a woman aged 18-29 years with type 1 diabetes. Sequencing was performed on naive CD4+ T cells from blood. V and J are TRBV11-1 and TRBJ2-7; 9 bases match TRBD2. The CDR3 region has the DNA TGTGCCAGCAGCTACCAAGCGGGAGGAGGTCTCGAGCAGTACTTC. Translating it yields CASSYQAGGGLEQYF.